This T cell receptor (beta chain) came from a study of identical twins. This clonotype occurred a few times. A single record per CDR3 protein comes from TCRdb applying MiXCR to the 5' RACE reads. The table has 210,000 or so distinct CDR3 sequences, around 15% seen once. V dropped 5 bases and J dropped 7 bases, with 10 bases sitting between them. Germline V gene data show CDR1 as MNHEY and CDR2 as SMNVEV (reference sequence). The CDR3 totals 12 residues. These data were likewise used in another study, on T cells expressing NK-cell markers. Per that study: The sequencing cohort of eight donors included seven HCMV-seropositive individuals and one seronegative individual. Whether expanded NKG2C-expressing T cell clones recognize HCMV is unknown.

The chain couples TRBV27 to TRBJ2-3, with D possibly being TRBD2 (6 bases). The sequencing sample was made of CD8+ T cells sorted from blood. This TCR came from a woman younger than 35 in good health. This chain's CDR3 is CASSPTRNTQYF. In nucleotides, the CDR3 is TGTGCCAGCAGTCCGACTAGAAATACGCAGTATTTT.